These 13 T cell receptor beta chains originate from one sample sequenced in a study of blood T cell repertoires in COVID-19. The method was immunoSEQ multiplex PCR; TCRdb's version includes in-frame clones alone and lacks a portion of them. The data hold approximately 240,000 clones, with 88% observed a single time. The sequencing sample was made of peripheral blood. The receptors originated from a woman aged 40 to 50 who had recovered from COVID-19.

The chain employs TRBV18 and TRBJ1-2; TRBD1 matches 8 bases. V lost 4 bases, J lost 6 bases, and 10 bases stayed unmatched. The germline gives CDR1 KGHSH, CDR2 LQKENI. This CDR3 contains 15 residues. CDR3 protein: CASSLDRGGIDGYTF. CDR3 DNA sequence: TGTGCCAGCTCACTTGACAGGGGAGGTATAGATGGCTACACCTTC.

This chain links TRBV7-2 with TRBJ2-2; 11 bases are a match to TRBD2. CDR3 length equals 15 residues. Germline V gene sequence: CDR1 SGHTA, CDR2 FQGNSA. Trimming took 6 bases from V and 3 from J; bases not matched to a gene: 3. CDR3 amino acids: CASSISGRDTGELFF. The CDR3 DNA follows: TGTGCCAGCAGTATTAGCGGGAGGGACACCGGGGAGCTGTTTTTT.

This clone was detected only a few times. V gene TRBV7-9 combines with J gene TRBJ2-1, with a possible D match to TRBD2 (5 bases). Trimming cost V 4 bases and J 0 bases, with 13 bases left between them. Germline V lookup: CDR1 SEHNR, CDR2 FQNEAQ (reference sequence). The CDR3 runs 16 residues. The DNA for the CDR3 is TGTGCCAGCAGCTCGATTCAGCGGAGCTCCTACAATGAGCAGTTCTTC. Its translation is CASSSIQRSSYNEQFF.

The CDR3 spells CASRPTGSYEKLFF. Here the CDR3 DNA reads TGTGCCAGCAGACCTACAGGGAGTTACGAAAAACTGTTTTTT. V is TRBV2 and J is TRBJ1-4, with a weak D call TRBD1 (6 bases). CDR1 SNHLY and CDR2 FYNNEI come from the germline V gene. Trimming took off 6 bases at V and 8 bases at J, with 16 bases between the two ends. This CDR3 contains 14 residues.

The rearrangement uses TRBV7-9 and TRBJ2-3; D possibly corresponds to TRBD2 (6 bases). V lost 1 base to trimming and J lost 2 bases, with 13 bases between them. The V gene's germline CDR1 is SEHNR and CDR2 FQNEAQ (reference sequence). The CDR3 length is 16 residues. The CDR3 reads CASSLVSGGDTDTQYF. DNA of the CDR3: TGTGCCAGCAGCTTAGTATCCGGGGGAGACACAGATACGCAGTATTTT.

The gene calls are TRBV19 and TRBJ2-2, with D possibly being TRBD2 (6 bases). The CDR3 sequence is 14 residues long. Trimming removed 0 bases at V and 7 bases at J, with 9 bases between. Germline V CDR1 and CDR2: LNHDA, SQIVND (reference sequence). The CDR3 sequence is CASSIDRERGELFF. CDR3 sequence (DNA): TGTGCCAGTAGTATAGATCGGGAGCGCGGGGAGCTGTTTTTT.

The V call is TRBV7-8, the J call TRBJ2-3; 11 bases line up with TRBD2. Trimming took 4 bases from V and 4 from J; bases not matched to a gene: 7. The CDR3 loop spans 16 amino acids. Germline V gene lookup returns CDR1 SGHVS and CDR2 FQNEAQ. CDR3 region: CASSWIAGGPPDTQYF. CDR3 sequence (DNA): TGTGCCAGCAGCTGGATAGCGGGGGGGCCCCCAGATACGCAGTATTTT.

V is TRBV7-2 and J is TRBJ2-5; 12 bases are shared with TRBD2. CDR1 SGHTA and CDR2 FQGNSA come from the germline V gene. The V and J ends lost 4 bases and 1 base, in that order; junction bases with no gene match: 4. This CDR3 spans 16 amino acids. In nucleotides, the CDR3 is TGTGCCAGCAGCTCGGGACTAGCGGGCGTCCAAGAGACCCAGTACTTC. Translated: CASSSGLAGVQETQYF. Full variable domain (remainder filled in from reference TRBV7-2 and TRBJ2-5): GAGVSQSPSNKVTEKGKDVELRCDPISGHTALYWYRQSLGQGLEFLIYFQGNSAPDKSGLPSDRFSAERTGGSVSTLTIQRTQQEDSAVYLCASSSGLAGVQETQYFGPGTRLLVL.

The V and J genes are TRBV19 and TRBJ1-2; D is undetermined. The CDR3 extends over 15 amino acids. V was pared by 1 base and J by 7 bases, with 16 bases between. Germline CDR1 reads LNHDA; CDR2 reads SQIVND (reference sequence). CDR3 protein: CASSIAGSSQIGYTF. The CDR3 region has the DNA TGTGCCAGTAGTATAGCCGGGAGTTCCCAAATTGGCTACACCTTC.

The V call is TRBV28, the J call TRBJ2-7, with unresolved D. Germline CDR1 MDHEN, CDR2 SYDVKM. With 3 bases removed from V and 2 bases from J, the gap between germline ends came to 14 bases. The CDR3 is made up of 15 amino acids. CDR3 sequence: CASSFDQAVPYEQYF. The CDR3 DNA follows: TGTGCCAGCAGTTTTGACCAGGCAGTGCCCTACGAGCAGTACTTC.

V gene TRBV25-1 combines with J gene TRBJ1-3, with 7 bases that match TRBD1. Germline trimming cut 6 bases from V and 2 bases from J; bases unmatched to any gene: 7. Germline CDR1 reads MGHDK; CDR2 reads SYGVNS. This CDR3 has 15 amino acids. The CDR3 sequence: CASRAQGIAGNTIYF. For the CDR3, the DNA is TGTGCCAGCAGGGCACAGGGGATTGCTGGAAACACCATATATTTT.

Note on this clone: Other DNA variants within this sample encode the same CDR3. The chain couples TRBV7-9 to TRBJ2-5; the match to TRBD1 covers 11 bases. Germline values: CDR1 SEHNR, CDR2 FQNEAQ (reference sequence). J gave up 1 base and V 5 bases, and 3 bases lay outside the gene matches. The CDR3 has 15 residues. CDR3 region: CASSQGTGGQETQYF. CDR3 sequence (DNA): TGTGCCAGCAGCCAAGGGACAGGGGGCCAAGAGACCCAGTACTTC. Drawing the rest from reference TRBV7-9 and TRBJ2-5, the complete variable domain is DTGVSQNPRHKITKRGQNVTFRCDPISEHNRLYWYRQTLGQGPEFLTYFQNEAQLEKSRLLSDRFSAERPKGSFSTLEIQRTEQGDSAMYLCASSQGTGGQETQYFGPGTRLLVL.

CDR3 residues: CASSLKGDSPLHF. The CDR3 DNA reads TGTGCCAGCAGCTTAAAGGGGGATTCACCCCTCCACTTT. The chain carries TRBV7-2 and TRBJ1-6, with D perhaps TRBD1 (6 bases). Deletions cut 2 bases from V and 8 bases from J, with 7 bases between. This CDR3 contains 13 residues. From germline, CDR1 is SGHTA and CDR2 FQGNSA.